A selection of T cell receptor beta chains follows, all from one sample in a study of blood T cell repertoires in COVID-19. Sequenced by immunoSEQ multiplex PCR; TCRdb stores in-frame clones only, minus some. Of around 120,000 clones listed, under 80% are singletons. The sample consisted of peripheral blood. These receptors originate from a man aged 50 or older with acute or convalescent COVID-19. CDR3s include the opening cysteine and the closing phenylalanine or tryptophan. Fields, in order: J gene, D gene, V gene, clone size, CDR3 protein, CDR3 DNA. A D gene is named only where the DNA matches it firmly. Size is omitted from some rows. Given values are once, few, many or a class for expanded clones.

j_call: TRBJ2-3
d_call: TRBD1
v_call: TRBV5-1
clone_size: -
cdr3_aa: CATKTGAYTDTQYF
cdr3_nt: TGCGCCACCAAGACAGGGGCCTACACAGATACGCAGTATTTT

j_call: TRBJ2-3
d_call: TRBD1
v_call: TRBV6-1
clone_size: -
cdr3_aa: CASGETGRADTQYF
cdr3_nt: TGTGCCAGCGGTGAGACAGGGCGTGCAGATACGCAGTATTTT

j_call: TRBJ2-4
d_call: TRBD1
v_call: TRBV2
clone_size: -
cdr3_aa: CASRPDRDPNIQYF
cdr3_nt: TGTGCCAGCAGACCGGACAGGGACCCAAACATTCAGTACTTC

j_call: TRBJ1-1
d_call: -
v_call: TRBV30
clone_size: -
cdr3_aa: CAGPRGPEAFF
cdr3_nt: TGTGCCGGCCCCAGGGGACCCGAAGCTTTCTTT

j_call: TRBJ2-3
d_call: TRBD2
v_call: TRBV11-3
clone_size: -
cdr3_aa: CASSLTSGASDTQYF
cdr3_nt: TGTGCCAGCAGCTTAACTAGCGGAGCCTCAGATACGCAGTATTTT

j_call: TRBJ2-7
d_call: -
v_call: TRBV5-1
clone_size: few
cdr3_aa: CASSRGQYEQYF
cdr3_nt: TGCGCCAGCAGCCGTGGACAGTACGAGCAGTACTTC

j_call: TRBJ2-1
d_call: TRBD2
v_call: TRBV27
clone_size: -
cdr3_aa: CASSTIGLAGGFNEQFF
cdr3_nt: TGTGCCAGCAGTACCATCGGACTAGCGGGAGGTTTCAATGAGCAGTTCTTC

j_call: TRBJ2-7
d_call: TRBD2
v_call: TRBV6-2/TRBV6-3
clone_size: -
cdr3_aa: CASSYLAGDSYEQYF
cdr3_nt: TGTGCCAGCAGTTACCTAGCGGGGGACTCCTACGAGCAGTACTTC

j_call: TRBJ1-3
d_call: TRBD1
v_call: TRBV4-1
clone_size: -
cdr3_aa: CASSQGGTGLDTIYF
cdr3_nt: TGCGCCAGCAGCCAAGGGGGGACAGGGTTAGACACCATATATTTT

j_call: TRBJ2-5
d_call: TRBD2
v_call: TRBV11-2
clone_size: -
cdr3_aa: CASSLLGGYQETQYF
cdr3_nt: TGTGCCAGCAGCTTACTGGGGGGGTACCAAGAGACCCAGTACTTC

j_call: TRBJ1-5
d_call: -
v_call: TRBV1
clone_size: -
cdr3_aa: CTEGASGGNQPQHF
cdr3_nt: TGCACCGAAGGGGCGTCCGGAGGCAATCAGCCCCAGCATTTT

j_call: TRBJ1-3
d_call: TRBD1
v_call: TRBV6-5
clone_size: -
cdr3_aa: CASRAGTAIRNTIYF
cdr3_nt: TGTGCCAGCAGGGCCGGGACAGCTATAAGAAACACCATATATTTT

j_call: TRBJ2-2
d_call: TRBD2
v_call: TRBV7-8
clone_size: -
cdr3_aa: CASSLEVAGGGNTGELFF
cdr3_nt: TGTGCCAGCAGCTTAGAAGTAGCGGGAGGCGGGAACACCGGGGAGCTGTTTTTT

j_call: TRBJ2-2
d_call: -
v_call: TRBV28
clone_size: -
cdr3_aa: CANPQPGHTNTGELFF
cdr3_nt: TGTGCCAACCCCCAGCCGGGACACACGAACACCGGGGAGCTGTTTTTT

j_call: TRBJ1-1
d_call: TRBD1
v_call: TRBV3-1/TRBV3-2
clone_size: -
cdr3_aa: CASSLGQGGREAFF
cdr3_nt: TGTGCCAGCAGTCTCGGACAGGGCGGCAGGGAAGCTTTCTTT

j_call: TRBJ2-1
d_call: TRBD1
v_call: TRBV29-1
clone_size: -
cdr3_aa: CSVEDRGTESWEQFF
cdr3_nt: TGCAGCGTTGAAGATCGTGGGACAGAGAGTTGGGAGCAGTTCTTC

j_call: TRBJ2-4
d_call: TRBD1
v_call: TRBV5-5
clone_size: few
cdr3_aa: CASSLEGQGIGYHIQYF
cdr3_nt: TGTGCCAGCAGCTTGGAGGGACAGGGGATCGGGTATCACATTCAGTACTTC

j_call: TRBJ2-7
d_call: TRBD1
v_call: TRBV9
clone_size: -
cdr3_aa: CASGGQGPLLF
cdr3_nt: TGTGCCAGCGGGGGACAGGGGCCCCTCCTATTC

j_call: TRBJ2-5
d_call: TRBD2
v_call: TRBV2
clone_size: once
cdr3_aa: CASRNPGLAGYYQETQYF
cdr3_nt: TGTGCCAGCAGAAATCCGGGACTAGCGGGGTATTACCAAGAGACCCAGTACTTC

j_call: TRBJ2-1
d_call: -
v_call: TRBV7-3
clone_size: -
cdr3_aa: CASSLSGLVSNEQFF
cdr3_nt: TGTGCCAGCAGCTTATCAGGGCTAGTATCCAATGAGCAGTTCTTC

j_call: TRBJ1-2
d_call: -
v_call: TRBV6-5
clone_size: -
cdr3_aa: CASSYSPEVSGYTF
cdr3_nt: TGTGCCAGCAGTTACTCCCCAGAAGTCTCTGGCTACACCTTC

j_call: TRBJ2-2
d_call: TRBD1
v_call: TRBV2
clone_size: -
cdr3_aa: CASSEATGYTGELFF
cdr3_nt: TGTGCCAGCAGTGAAGCGACAGGGTACACCGGGGAGCTGTTTTTT

j_call: TRBJ1-5
d_call: TRBD1
v_call: TRBV6-5
clone_size: -
cdr3_aa: CASRKDRGAYQPQHF
cdr3_nt: TGTGCCAGCAGGAAGGACAGGGGCGCCTATCAGCCCCAGCATTTT

j_call: TRBJ1-2
d_call: TRBD1
v_call: TRBV29-1
clone_size: few
cdr3_aa: CSVRLWAGGSYGYTF
cdr3_nt: TGCAGCGTTAGGTTATGGGCAGGGGGCAGCTATGGCTACACCTTC

j_call: TRBJ2-2
d_call: TRBD2
v_call: TRBV5-8
clone_size: -
cdr3_aa: CASSFLAGGNTGELFF
cdr3_nt: TGTGCCAGCAGCTTTCTAGCGGGGGGGAACACCGGGGAGCTGTTTTTT

j_call: TRBJ1-1
d_call: TRBD1
v_call: TRBV28
clone_size: -
cdr3_aa: CASSLGTGMNTEAFF
cdr3_nt: TGTGCCAGCAGTTTAGGGACAGGTATGAACACTGAAGCTTTCTTT

j_call: TRBJ1-5
d_call: TRBD1
v_call: TRBV7-9
clone_size: few
cdr3_aa: CASSLDQGVHQPQHF
cdr3_nt: TGTGCCAGCAGCCTGGATCAGGGGGTGCATCAGCCCCAGCATTTT

j_call: TRBJ1-1
d_call: TRBD1
v_call: TRBV24-1
clone_size: -
cdr3_aa: CATASGQGAYTEAFF
cdr3_nt: TGTGCCACCGCATCCGGACAGGGAGCGTACACTGAAGCTTTCTTT

j_call: TRBJ1-1
d_call: -
v_call: TRBV14
clone_size: -
cdr3_aa: CASSQDRLVGGDVGTMNTEAFF
cdr3_nt: TGTGCCAGCAGCCAAGATCGTTTGGTAGGGGGAGATGTGGGGACTATGAACACTGAAGCTTTCTTT

j_call: TRBJ2-1
d_call: TRBD2
v_call: TRBV7-8
clone_size: -
cdr3_aa: CASSSTRLAGRKRYNEQFF
cdr3_nt: TGTGCCAGCAGTTCGACCCGACTAGCGGGCAGGAAACGCTACAATGAGCAGTTCTTC

j_call: TRBJ2-7
d_call: TRBD2
v_call: TRBV5-6
clone_size: -
cdr3_aa: CASSSGTSGEQYF
cdr3_nt: TGTGCCAGCAGCTCCGGGACTAGCGGGGAGCAGTACTTC

j_call: TRBJ2-7
d_call: -
v_call: TRBV5-5
clone_size: once
cdr3_aa: CASSLDIYSYEQYF
cdr3_nt: TGTGCCAGCAGCTTGGATATCTACTCCTACGAGCAGTACTTC

j_call: TRBJ2-7
d_call: -
v_call: TRBV28
clone_size: few
cdr3_aa: CASRPGYSYEQYF
cdr3_nt: TGTGCCAGCAGGCCAGGGTATAGCTACGAGCAGTACTTC

j_call: TRBJ2-7
d_call: TRBD2
v_call: TRBV30
clone_size: -
cdr3_aa: CAWSRAGGPLTEQYF
cdr3_nt: TGTGCCTGGAGTCGAGCGGGGGGACCCCTCACCGAGCAGTACTTC

j_call: TRBJ2-5
d_call: TRBD1
v_call: TRBV7-9
clone_size: -
cdr3_aa: CASSFWDRGYEETQYF
cdr3_nt: TGTGCCAGCAGCTTCTGGGACAGGGGATATGAGGAGACCCAGTACTTC

j_call: TRBJ2-7
d_call: TRBD1
v_call: TRBV7-9
clone_size: once
cdr3_aa: CASSKDRSFYEQYF
cdr3_nt: TGTGCCAGCAGCAAGGACAGGAGCTTCTACGAGCAGTACTTC

j_call: TRBJ2-2
d_call: -
v_call: TRBV19
clone_size: -
cdr3_aa: CASSIGSCVSGTYTGELFF
cdr3_nt: TGTGCCAGTAGTATTGGTTCGTGTGTGTCCGGGACTTACACCGGGGAGCTGTTTTTT

j_call: TRBJ2-5
d_call: TRBD1
v_call: TRBV3-1/TRBV3-2
clone_size: -
cdr3_aa: CASRPPGTGPETQYF
cdr3_nt: TGTGCCAGCAGACCACCCGGGACAGGGCCAGAGACCCAGTACTTC

j_call: TRBJ1-5
d_call: TRBD1
v_call: TRBV2
clone_size: -
cdr3_aa: CASGDGTGDTDQPQHF
cdr3_nt: TGTGCCAGCGGGGACGGGACAGGGGACACGGACCAGCCCCAGCATTTT

j_call: TRBJ1-2
d_call: -
v_call: TRBV14
clone_size: -
cdr3_aa: CASSQDPGHYYGYTF
cdr3_nt: TGTGCCAGCAGCCAAGATCCGGGACACTACTATGGCTACACCTTC

j_call: TRBJ2-2
d_call: -
v_call: TRBV11-3
clone_size: few
cdr3_aa: CASSPNRATGELFF
cdr3_nt: TGTGCCAGCAGTCCAAACAGGGCCACCGGGGAGCTGTTTTTT

j_call: TRBJ1-3
d_call: -
v_call: TRBV19
clone_size: few
cdr3_aa: CASSDNSGNTIYF
cdr3_nt: TGTGCCAGTTCGGACAACTCTGGAAACACCATATATTTT

j_call: TRBJ1-5
d_call: TRBD1
v_call: TRBV2
clone_size: -
cdr3_aa: CASLDRGGNQPQHF
cdr3_nt: TGTGCCAGCCTAGACAGGGGTGGGAATCAGCCCCAGCATTTT

j_call: TRBJ2-3
d_call: TRBD1
v_call: TRBV19
clone_size: -
cdr3_aa: CASSRTGTGGEDTQYF
cdr3_nt: TGTGCCAGTAGTAGAACCGGGACAGGGGGCGAGGATACGCAGTATTTT

j_call: TRBJ1-1
d_call: TRBD1
v_call: TRBV6-1
clone_size: once
cdr3_aa: CASSEVGQGTEAFF
cdr3_nt: TGTGCCAGCAGTGAAGTGGGACAGGGCACTGAAGCTTTCTTT

j_call: TRBJ2-2
d_call: -
v_call: TRBV28
clone_size: -
cdr3_aa: CASSLGAGSKSGELFF
cdr3_nt: TGTGCCAGCAGTTTGGGGGCAGGGTCGAAATCCGGGGAGCTGTTTTTT

j_call: TRBJ2-5
d_call: TRBD2
v_call: TRBV6-5
clone_size: -
cdr3_aa: CASSRLAGPKETQYF
cdr3_nt: TGTGCCAGCAGTCGACTAGCGGGGCCAAAAGAGACCCAGTACTTC

j_call: TRBJ1-1
d_call: -
v_call: TRBV12-3/TRBV12-4
clone_size: -
cdr3_aa: CASIGTKNTEAFF
cdr3_nt: TGTGCCAGCATCGGGACTAAGAACACTGAAGCTTTCTTT

j_call: TRBJ2-3
d_call: TRBD1
v_call: TRBV19
clone_size: -
cdr3_aa: CASSTGTASTDTQYF
cdr3_nt: TGTGCCAGTAGTACCGGGACAGCCAGCACAGATACGCAGTATTTT

j_call: TRBJ2-3
d_call: -
v_call: TRBV2
clone_size: -
cdr3_aa: CASNGARGLVEDTQYF
cdr3_nt: TGTGCCAGCAACGGAGCGCGGGGGCTTGTTGAAGATACGCAGTATTTT